The 15 T cell receptor beta chains below come from one sample, sequenced in a study of blood T cell repertoires in COVID-19. TCRdb's table, derived via immunoSEQ multiplex PCR, lists solely in-frame clones and lacks some. The repertoire has about 140,000 clones, 80% of them found once; the top ten carry approximately 3.4%. Sample: peripheral blood. The receptors were gathered from a man aged 70-80 years who had recovered from COVID-19.

The V and J genes are TRBV7-9 and TRBJ2-7; D possibly corresponds to TRBD2 (5 bases). The CDR3 has 15 amino acids. V was pared by 4 bases and J by 2 bases, with 15 bases between. Per germline, CDR1 SEHNR and CDR2 FQNEAQ (reference sequence). Written as DNA, the CDR3 is TGTGCCAGCAGCTCGACTCGACTCGGGGCCTACGAGCAGTACTTC. Its translation is CASSSTRLGAYEQYF.

This chain uses TRBV3-1 (or the pseudogene TRBV3-2) with TRBJ1-3; unclear D gene. CDR1 is LGHDT, CDR2 YNNKEL, per germline (reference sequence). V lost 3 bases to trimming and J lost 0 bases, with 21 bases between them. CDR3 length: 19 amino acids. CDR3 in amino acids: CASSQSRGGQSFSGNTIYF. The CDR3 DNA follows: TGTGCCAGCAGCCAGTCAAGAGGAGGGCAGTCGTTCTCTGGAAACACCATATATTTT.

The V call is TRBV19, the J call TRBJ1-6; D remains unclear. In germline, CDR1 is LNHDA, CDR2 SQIVND (reference sequence). Between the trimmed V and J ends, which lost 3 bases and 8 bases, there was a span of 8 bases. The CDR3 runs 13 residues. CDR3 nucleotides: TGTGCCAGTAGTATCGGTACAGATTCACCCCTCCACTTT. Its protein is CASSIGTDSPLHF.

The V call is TRBV5-1, the J call TRBJ2-3; D unclear. Germline values: CDR1 SGHRS, CDR2 YFSETQ. V lost 4 bases, J lost 6 bases, and 9 bases lay in between. This CDR3 region has 12 residues. The CDR3 loop is CASSPFGDTQYF. For the CDR3, the DNA is TGCGCCAGCAGCCCGTTCGGGGATACGCAGTATTTT. Together with reference TRBV5-1 and TRBJ2-3, the CDR3 gives the full variable domain: KAGVTQTPRYLIKTRGQQVTLSCSPISGHRSVSWYQQTPGQGLQFLFEYFSETQRNKGNFPGRFSGRQFSNSRSEMNVSTLELGDSALYLCASSPFGDTQYFGPGTRLTVL.

V is TRBV5-1 and J is TRBJ2-1; weak D call: TRBD2 (5 bases). Germline V gene lookup returns CDR1 SGHRS and CDR2 YFSETQ. V lost 3 bases, J lost 6 bases, and 10 bases lay in between. This CDR3 comprises 13 residues. CDR3 in amino acids: CASSYLEGNEQFF. CDR3 bases: TGCGCCAGCAGCTACCTTGAGGGCAATGAGCAGTTCTTC.

This clone was counted a single time. The chain uses TRBV15 and TRBJ2-1; TRBD1 agrees at 7 bases. Germline assignment: CDR1 LNHNV and CDR2 YYDKDF (reference sequence). This CDR3 contains 16 residues. V lost 4 bases and J lost 5; bases outside the gene matches: 11. Written as DNA, the CDR3 is TGTGCCACCAGCATTGAGACAGGGCAATGGAACAATGAGCAGTTCTTC. Protein: CATSIETGQWNNEQFF. The full variable domain, rest sourced from reference TRBV15 and TRBJ2-1, is DAMVIQNPRYQVTQFGKPVTLSCSQTLNHNVMYWYQQKSSQAPKLLFHYYDKDFNNEADTPDNFQSRRPNTSFCFLDIRSPGLGDTAMYLCATSIETGQWNNEQFFGPGTRLTVL.

The chain employs TRBV20-1 and TRBJ2-3; maybe TRBD2 (6 bases). V was pared by 3 bases and J by 5 bases, with 15 bases between. From germline, CDR1 is DFQATT and CDR2 SNEGSKA (reference sequence). CDR3 length equals 14 residues. CDR3 DNA: TGCAGTGCTAGTGGCGGGACCTACGGAGATACGCAGTATTTT. It yields the protein CSASGGTYGDTQYF.

CDR3 DNA: TGTGCCAGCAGCCTTCCGGGACTGACCTACGAGCAGTACTTC. It encodes CASSLPGLTYEQYF. The rearrangement joins TRBV3-1 (or the pseudogene TRBV3-2) to TRBJ2-7; TRBD2 is a possible D gene (6 bases). Germline assignment: CDR1 LGHDT and CDR2 YNNKEL (reference sequence). V was clipped by 4 bases and J by 2 bases, with 12 bases between them. The CDR3 is 14 amino acids.

V gene TRBV30 combines with J gene TRBJ1-6; TRBD1 matches at 8 bases. CDR3 length: 13 residues. The germline CDR1 and CDR2 sequences are GTSNPN and SVGIG (reference sequence). The J segment lost 7 bases and the V segment lost 7 bases, leaving 6 bases of the junction unmatched. The CDR3 here is CASSQGGNSPLHF. Here the CDR3 DNA reads TGTGCCTCCTCACAGGGGGGAAATTCACCCCTCCACTTT.

In this sample, this clone turned up once. V gene TRBV7-3 combines with J gene TRBJ2-7; possibly TRBD2 for D (5 bases). This CDR3 has 14 amino acids. Germline CDR1 SGHTA, CDR2 FQGTGA. Trimming removed 4 bases from V and 1 base from J, with 11 bases in between. The CDR3 sequence is CASSSPTISYEQYF. The CDR3 DNA follows: TGTGCCAGCAGCTCCCCGACTATTTCCTACGAGCAGTACTTC.

Only a few counts were recorded for this clone. The J gene is TRBJ1-1, the V gene TRBV5-1, with 8 bases lining up with TRBD1. V was pared by 6 bases and J by 1 base, with 11 bases of the junction left unmatched. The CDR3 runs 16 residues. Germline assignment: CDR1 SGHRS and CDR2 YFSETQ. The chain's CDR3 is CASTPLLGTGNTEAFF. Here the CDR3 DNA reads TGCGCCAGCACCCCACTTTTAGGGACAGGGAACACTGAAGCTTTCTTT. Supplemented by reference TRBV5-1 and TRBJ1-1, the full variable domain reads KAGVTQTPRYLIKTRGQQVTLSCSPISGHRSVSWYQQTPGQGLQFLFEYFSETQRNKGNFPGRFSGRQFSNSRSEMNVSTLELGDSALYLCASTPLLGTGNTEAFFGQGTRLTVV.

The chain combines TRBV30 with TRBJ1-1; TRBD1 matches at 7 bases. Per the germline V gene, CDR1 is GTSNPN and CDR2 is SVGIG (reference sequence). This CDR3 is built from 12 residues. V was clipped by 1 base and J by 4 bases; unmatched bases: 0. CDR3 DNA: TGTGCCTGGAGTGACAGGGGCACTGAAGCTTTCTTT. Translating it yields CAWSDRGTEAFF.

This chain uses TRBV5-1 with TRBJ2-3, with 14 bases fitting TRBD2. The V gene end was trimmed by 4 bases and the J gene end by 4 bases; junction bases not matched to a gene: 5. Germline loops: CDR1 SGHRS, CDR2 YFSETQ. This CDR3 is built from 16 residues. CDR3 sequence (DNA): TGCGCCAGCAGCCCGGGACTAGCGGGAGTAGCAGATACGCAGTATTTT. It codes for CASSPGLAGVADTQYF.

This clone was counted many times. This chain connects TRBV4-1 to TRBJ2-1; possibly TRBD2 for D (6 bases). The CDR3 consists of 17 residues. The germline V gene has CDR1 MGHRA and CDR2 YSYEKL. Trimming shortened V by 3 bases and J by 7 bases, and 22 bases separated the two germline ends. CDR3 in amino acids: CASSHGGTRLLRNEQFF. The CDR3, as DNA: TGCGCCAGCAGCCATGGCGGGACGAGGCTCCTCCGTAATGAGCAGTTCTTC.

This clone was counted many times. CDR3 nucleotides: TGCGCCAGCAGCTTCCAGGGGAACACTGAAGCTTTCTTT. It encodes CASSFQGNTEAFF. This chain uses TRBV5-1 with TRBJ1-1, with TRBD1 as a possible D gene (5 bases). The germline V gene encodes CDR1 SGHRS and CDR2 YFSETQ. V lost 2 bases and J lost 1, with 6 bases in between. The length of the CDR3 is 13 residues.